These 8 T cell receptor beta chains were sequenced from one sample in a study of neurological immune-mediated disorders. TCRdb passed the 5' RACE reads through MiXCR, listing each CDR3 protein once. Of about 55,000 distinct CDR3 sequences in the sample, approximately 4% are singletons; the top ten hold approximately 2.9%. Sequences were obtained from PBMCs. Receptors originate from a man between 50 and 59 years old with multiple sclerosis.

This clonotype came up many times. The chain carries TRBV5-1 and TRBJ2-5; D might be TRBD1 or TRBD2, each matching 5 bases. Trimming stripped 0 bases from V and 5 bases from J, with 11 bases between. This CDR3 has 14 residues. Germline CDR1 SGHRS, CDR2 YFSETQ. DNA of the CDR3: TGCGCCAGCAGCTTGGGCTGGGGCGGGGAGACCCAGTACTTC. Residues: CASSLGWGGETQYF.

At least ten counts were recorded for this clonotype. The J gene is TRBJ2-7, the V gene TRBV4-1; D remains unclear. Germline loops: CDR1 MGHRA, CDR2 YSYEKL. The CDR3 loop spans 15 amino acids. Between the trimmed V and J ends, which lost 0 bases and 2 bases, there was a span of 11 bases. Here the CDR3 DNA reads TGCGCCAGCAGCCAAGAGTCGAATTTGCCCTACGAGCAGTACTTC. Translated: CASSQESNLPYEQYF.

Many counts were recorded for this clonotype. The rearrangement links TRBV20-1 to TRBJ2-5; TRBD2 matches at 12 bases. J gave up 2 bases and V 3 bases, and 7 bases lay outside the gene matches. The CDR3 contains 16 residues. Germline assignment: CDR1 DFQATT and CDR2 SNEGSKA (reference sequence). The CDR3 region is CSARILAGGRQETQYF. The CDR3 DNA reads as TGCAGTGCTAGGATACTAGCGGGGGGCCGACAAGAGACCCAGTACTTC.

This clonotype was detected only a few times. CDR3 DNA sequence: TGCAGTGCGAGACCGACAGGGGGAGACTATGGCTACACCTTC. Residues: CSARPTGGDYGYTF. This rearrangement joins TRBV20-1 to TRBJ1-2; 9 positions agree with TRBD1. With V trimmed by 6 bases and J by 3 bases, 8 bases remained unmatched. The V gene's germline CDR1 is DFQATT and CDR2 SNEGSKA (reference sequence). This CDR3 is 14 amino acids long.

This clonotype was recorded many times. The genes are TRBV5-1 and TRBJ1-1; maybe TRBD1 (6 bases). V lost 0 bases and J lost 8, with 14 bases in between. The CDR3 is made up of 14 amino acids. Germline V gene data show CDR1 as SGHRS and CDR2 as YFSETQ. The CDR3 DNA follows: TGCGCCAGCAGCTTGGGGGGCGGGGGCACGGAAGCTTTCTTT. Its translation: CASSLGGGGTEAFF.

This clonotype was picked up many times. For the CDR3, the DNA is TGTGCCAGCAAACAGGGGAACGGGGAGCTGTTTTTT. It codes for CASKQGNGELFF. This rearrangement joins TRBV7-9 to TRBJ2-2; 7 nucleotides line up with TRBD1. This CDR3 has 12 residues. Losses at the gene ends were 7 bases for V and 7 bases for J; bases not matched to a gene: 3. Germline V CDR1 and CDR2: SEHNR, FQNEAQ (reference sequence).

This clonotype was seen a handful of times. The rearrangement uses TRBV30 and TRBJ1-1; D is perhaps TRBD1 (6 bases). This CDR3 has 14 amino acids. The V and J ends lost 6 bases and 1 base respectively, with 15 bases between them. The germline V gene encodes CDR1 GTSNPN and CDR2 SVGIG (reference sequence). The CDR3 DNA is TGTGCCTGTGGTGGCGGGGGCGAGAACACTGAAGCTTTCTTT. Protein: CACGGGGENTEAFF.

The chain employs TRBV5-1 and TRBJ2-3, with 7 bases lining up with TRBD1. CDR3 length: 16 amino acids. Trimming at V came to 2 bases and at J to 0 bases, leaving 6 bases not matched to a gene. The germline gives CDR1 SGHRS, CDR2 YFSETQ. In DNA, the CDR3 is TGCGCCAGCAGCTTTTACGGCAGGGGGAGCACAGATACGCAGTATTTT. Its protein is CASSFYGRGSTDTQYF.